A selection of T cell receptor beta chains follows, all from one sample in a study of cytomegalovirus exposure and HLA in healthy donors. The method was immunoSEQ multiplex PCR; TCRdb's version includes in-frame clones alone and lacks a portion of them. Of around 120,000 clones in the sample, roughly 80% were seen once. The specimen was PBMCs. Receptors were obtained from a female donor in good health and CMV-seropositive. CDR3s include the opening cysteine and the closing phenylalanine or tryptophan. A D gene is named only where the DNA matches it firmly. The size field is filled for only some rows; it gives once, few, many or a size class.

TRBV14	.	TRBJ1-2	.	TGTGCCAGCAGCCAGAACCCCGGGACATTGAATGGCTACACCTTC	CASSQNPGTLNGYTF
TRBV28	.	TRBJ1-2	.	TGTGCCAGCAGTTTTGCAGGGTATGGCTACACCTTC	CASSFAGYGYTF
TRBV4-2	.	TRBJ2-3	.	TGTGCCAGCAGCCCGGGAGTAAGCACAGATACGCAGTATTTT	CASSPGVSTDTQYF
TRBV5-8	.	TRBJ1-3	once	TGTGCCAGCGGACGAGGACAGCCCGGAAACACCATATATTTT	CASGRGQPGNTIYF
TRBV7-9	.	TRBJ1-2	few	TGTGCCAGCAGCTTAAGCCGTACCTCATCTAACTATGGCTACACCTTC	CASSLSRTSSNYGYTF
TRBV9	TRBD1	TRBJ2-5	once	TGTGCCAGCAGCGTAGATCCTCTGGGGGACAGGGGAGTCAGAGAGACCCAGTACTTC	CASSVDPLGDRGVRETQYF
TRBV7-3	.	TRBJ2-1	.	TGTGCCAGCAGCCCCGTTCCGGGAGAAAATGAGCAGTTCTTC	CASSPVPGENEQFF
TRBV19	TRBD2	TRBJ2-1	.	TGTGCCAGTAGTGCTCAGACTAGCCAGTGGGAGAATGAGCAGTTCTTC	CASSAQTSQWENEQFF
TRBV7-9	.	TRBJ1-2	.	TGTGCCAGCAGCTCGGAGCTGGGCTACACCTTC	CASSSELGYTF
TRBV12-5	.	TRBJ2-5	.	TGTGCTAGATGGGGGGGCAGACACATCCAAGAGACCCAGTACTTC	CARWGGRHIQETQYF
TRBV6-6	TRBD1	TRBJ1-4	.	TGTGCCAGCCTCACTTTAACTACGGACAGGGATGAAAAACTGTTTTTT	CASLTLTTDRDEKLFF
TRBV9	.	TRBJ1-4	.	TGTGCCAGCACCTCCACGTCGTCAGGTGAAAAACTGTTTTTT	CASTSTSSGEKLFF
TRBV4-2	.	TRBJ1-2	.	TGTGCCAGCAGCCAAGATCGTTGGCAGGGGTACGGCTACACCTTC	CASSQDRWQGYGYTF
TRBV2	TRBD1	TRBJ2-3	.	TGTGCCACCTTAGACAGGGGGGACACAGATACGCAGTATTTT	CATLDRGDTDTQYF
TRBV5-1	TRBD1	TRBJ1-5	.	TGCGCCAGCAGCTTACAGGGGGACCAGCCCCAGCATTTT	CASSLQGDQPQHF
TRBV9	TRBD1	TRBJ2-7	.	TGTGCCAGCAGCGTAGAGGGGAAGGGGACAGACGAGCAGTACTTC	CASSVEGKGTDEQYF
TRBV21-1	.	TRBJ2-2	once	TGTGCCAGCAGCAGAGGGGGACCCGGGGAGCTGTTTTTT	CASSRGGPGELFF
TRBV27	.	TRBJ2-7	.	TGTGCCAGCAGTTTAGAAATGGCAAGCTCCTACGAGCAGTACTTC	CASSLEMASSYEQYF
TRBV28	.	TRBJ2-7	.	TGTGCCAGCAGTTCCCCGGGAGAGCGGTCCACCTACGAGCAGTACTTC	CASSSPGERSTYEQYF
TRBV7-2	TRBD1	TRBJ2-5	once	TGTGCCAGCAACCTGGACAGGGAAGAGACCCAGTACTTC	CASNLDREETQYF
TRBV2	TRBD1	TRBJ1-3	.	TGTGCCAGCAAAGACAGGGGGAGTGGAAACACCATATATTTT	CASKDRGSGNTIYF
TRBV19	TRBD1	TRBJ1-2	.	TGTGCCAGTAGTATCGGACAGGGCTATGGCTACACCTTC	CASSIGQGYGYTF
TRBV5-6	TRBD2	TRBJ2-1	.	TGTGCCAGCAGCCGCCCACGAAGCGGGGGGGCCGGGAATGAGCAGTTCTTC	CASSRPRSGGAGNEQFF
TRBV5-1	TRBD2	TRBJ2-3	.	TGCGCCAGTACTAGCGGGGGGAAGTCGCCGTCAGATACGCAGTATTTT	CASTSGGKSPSDTQYF
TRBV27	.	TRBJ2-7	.	TGTGCCAGCAGTGTTAGACAGGGACTTTTCTACGAGCAGTACTTC	CASSVRQGLFYEQYF
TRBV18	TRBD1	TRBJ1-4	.	TGTGCCAGCTCACGACGGACAGGGGGAAACGAAAAACTGTTTTTT	CASSRRTGGNEKLFF
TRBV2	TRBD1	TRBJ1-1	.	TGTGCCAGCCAATCTAATTACGCCTTGCAGGGGGCCACTGAAGCTTTCTTT	CASQSNYALQGATEAFF
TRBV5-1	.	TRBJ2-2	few	TGCGCCAGCAGCTGGGAGGGGGCCGGGGAGCTGTTTTTT	CASSWEGAGELFF
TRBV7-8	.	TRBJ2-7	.	TGTGCCAGCAGCTTAGCTTCCCACCTAGAGCAGTACTTC	CASSLASHLEQYF
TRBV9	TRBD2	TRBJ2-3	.	TGTGCCAGCAGTTCACAAGCGGGGGGCTCTAGCACAGATACGCAGTATTTT	CASSSQAGGSSTDTQYF
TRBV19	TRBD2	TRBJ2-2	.	TGTGCCAGTAGTTTGGCTAGCGGGGGGTTCGCCGGGGAGCTGTTTTTT	CASSLASGGFAGELFF
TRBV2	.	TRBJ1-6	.	TGTGCCAGCAGTGAGGACAGCCTCGTAGGAACACCCCTCCACTTT	CASSEDSLVGTPLHF
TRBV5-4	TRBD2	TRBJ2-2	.	TGTGCCAGCAGCCCCGGGACTAGATCGTACGGGGAGCTGTTTTTT	CASSPGTRSYGELFF
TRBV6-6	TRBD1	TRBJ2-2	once	TGTGCCAGTAGGACAGGGAGAAACACCGGGGAGCTGTTTTTT	CASRTGRNTGELFF
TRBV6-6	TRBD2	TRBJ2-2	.	TGTGCCAGCAGTACCTCCGGGACTACATTCTCCGGGGAGCTGTTTTTT	CASSTSGTTFSGELFF
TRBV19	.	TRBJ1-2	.	TGTGCCAGTAGTAGGGGGGGAGACCTCTATGGCTACACCTTC	CASSRGGDLYGYTF
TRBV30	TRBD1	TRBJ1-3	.	TGTGCCATACCCGGGACAGGGGGAAACACCATATATTTT	CAIPGTGGNTIYF
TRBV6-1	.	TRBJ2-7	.	TGTGCCAGCAGTGGTCCTTGGGCAGGGTTGCCCCACGAGCAGTACTTC	CASSGPWAGLPHEQYF
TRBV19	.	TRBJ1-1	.	TGTGCCAGTAGCGGAGGGACTTCGGGAACTGAAGCTTTCTTT	CASSGGTSGTEAFF
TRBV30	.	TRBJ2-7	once	TGTGCCTGGAGTGTTTTAGGGGCCGAGCAGTACTTC	CAWSVLGAEQYF
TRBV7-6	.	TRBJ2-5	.	TGTGCCAGCAGCTTCGGAGAGACCCAGTACTTC	CASSFGETQYF
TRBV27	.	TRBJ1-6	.	TGTGCCAGCAGCGACAGGACCGTAAGCTCCTATAATTCACCCCTCCACTTT	CASSDRTVSSYNSPLHF
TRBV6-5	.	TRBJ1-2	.	TGTGCCAGCAGTTACTCGATTGGCGCAGGCTATGGCTACACCTTC	CASSYSIGAGYGYTF
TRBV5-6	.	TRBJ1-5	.	TGTGCCAGCAGCTTGGGCGGGGGCGATCAGCCCCAGCATTTT	CASSLGGGDQPQHF
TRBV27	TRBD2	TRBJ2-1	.	TGTGCCAGCCCTCTGGGGCTAGCGGGGCCCAACTACAATGAGCAGTTCTTC	CASPLGLAGPNYNEQFF
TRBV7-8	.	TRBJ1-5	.	TGTGCCAGCAGCTTATACGGGGATCAGCCCCAGCATTTT	CASSLYGDQPQHF
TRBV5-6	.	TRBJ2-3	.	TGTGCCAGCAGCGAGGGTCCATATACAGATACGCAGTATTTT	CASSEGPYTDTQYF
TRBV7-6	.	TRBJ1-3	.	TGTGCCAGCAGCAAAGGACAGACTGGCTCTGGAAACACCATATATTTT	CASSKGQTGSGNTIYF
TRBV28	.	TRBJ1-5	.	TGTGCCAGCAGCCCACCCACCTATAATCAGCCCCAGCATTTT	CASSPPTYNQPQHF
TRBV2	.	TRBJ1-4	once	TGTGCCCTTGCGGATAACGGTGAAAAACTGTTTTTT	CALADNGEKLFF